The 9 T cell receptor beta chains given below trace back to one sample, sequenced in a study of T cell responses to AZD1222 COVID-19 vaccine. Measured with immunoSEQ multiplex PCR; TCRdb has only the in-frame clones, and not every one. Found here are approximately 98,000 clones, just over 85% of them singletons; the top ten hold under 4%. The material sequenced was peripheral blood, taken on day 0 of AZD1222 vaccination. These receptors were taken from an adult in good health.

The V and J genes are TRBV3-1 (or the pseudogene TRBV3-2) and TRBJ2-5; D is ambiguous. This CDR3 comprises 12 residues. Germline V gene lookup returns CDR1 LGHDT and CDR2 YNNKEL (reference sequence). Trimming pared 1 base from V and 5 bases from J, leaving 5 bases between. The CDR3 bases are TGTGCCAGCAGCCAAGTTCAGGAGACCCAGTACTTC. It is translated as CASSQVQETQYF.

The rearrangement links TRBV30 to TRBJ1-3, with a weak D call TRBD1 (5 bases). V shed 5 bases and J shed 5 bases, with 13 bases lying between them. Germline V gene data show CDR1 as GTSNPN and CDR2 as SVGIG (reference sequence). There are 13 residues in the CDR3. The CDR3: CAWGTERRNTIYF. CDR3 in DNA: TGTGCCTGGGGGACCGAAAGAAGAAACACCATATATTTT. The entire variable domain, with the rest obtained from reference TRBV30 and TRBJ1-3, is as follows: SQTIHQWPATLVQPVGSPLSLECTVEGTSNPNLYWYRQAAGRGLQLLFYSVGIGQISSEVPQNLSASRPQDRQFILSSKKLLLSDSGFYLCAWGTERRNTIYFGEGSWLTVV.

This clone was observed a single time. The chain carries TRBV7-6 and TRBJ1-2, with D perhaps TRBD1 (5 bases). The V end was cut by 5 bases, the J end by 0 bases, with 7 bases between. CDR3 length: 13 amino acids. The germline CDR1 and CDR2 sequences are SGHVS and FNYEAQ. The CDR3 DNA follows: TGTGCCAGCAGCCAGGGAACTAACTATGGCTACACCTTC. Its translation: CASSQGTNYGYTF.

This chain links TRBV15 with TRBJ1-3; D possibly corresponds to TRBD1 (6 bases). Germline V gene data show CDR1 as LNHNV and CDR2 as YYDKDF (reference sequence). V gave up 0 bases and J gave up 2 bases, with 11 bases separating them. This CDR3 contains 16 residues. The CDR3 nucleotides read TGTGCCACCAGCAGAGATCTAGCAGGGGCTGGAAACACCATATATTTT. It encodes CATSRDLAGAGNTIYF.

This clone was counted between two and nine times. The J gene is TRBJ2-1, the V gene TRBV3-1 (or the pseudogene TRBV3-2); TRBD1 matches at 9 bases. Germline V gene data show CDR1 as LGHDT and CDR2 as YNNKEL (reference sequence). There are 15 residues in the CDR3. The ends lost 3 bases at V and 6 bases at J; junction bases unmatched: 6. The CDR3: CASSHTGTGFNEQFF. The DNA of the CDR3 is TGTGCCAGCAGCCATACCGGGACAGGGTTCAATGAGCAGTTCTTC.

The rearrangement links TRBV7-9 to TRBJ1-4, with D perhaps matching TRBD1 (6 bases). Germline V gene sequence: CDR1 SEHNR, CDR2 FQNEAQ (reference sequence). V lost 1 base, J lost 2 bases, and 8 bases lay in between. CDR3 length equals 15 residues. The CDR3, as DNA: TGTGCCAGCAGCTTAGGAGGACAGACTAATGAAAAACTGTTTTTT. This translates into CASSLGGQTNEKLFF. Together with reference TRBV7-9 and TRBJ1-4, the CDR3 gives the full variable domain: DTGVSQNPRHKITKRGQNVTFRCDPISEHNRLYWYRQTLGQGPEFLTYFQNEAQLEKSRLLSDRFSAERPKGSFSTLEIQRTEQGDSAMYLCASSLGGQTNEKLFFGSGTQLSVL.

This sequence joins TRBV5-4 and TRBJ1-2; TRBD1 aligns across 7 bases. The V segment lost 1 base and the J segment 7 bases; nucleotides outside the gene matches: 7. The CDR3 extends over 14 amino acids. Per germline, CDR1 SGHNT and CDR2 YYREEE (reference sequence). The CDR3 region has the DNA TGTGCCAGCAGCTTGAGGTGGCAGGGGGTTGGCTACACCTTC. This encodes CASSLRWQGVGYTF.

The chain joins TRBV7-2 to TRBJ2-1; TRBD1 might be the D (6 bases). CDR1 is SGHTA and CDR2 is FQGNSA in the germline V gene. This CDR3 spans 16 amino acids. Deletions cut 3 bases from V and 4 bases from J, with 16 bases between. CDR3 region: CASSLEPLQGYNEQFF. The CDR3 nucleotides read TGTGCCAGCAGCTTGGAGCCTCTACAGGGATACAATGAGCAGTTCTTC.

V is TRBV30 and J is TRBJ2-7, with D hard to call. Trimming cost V 3 bases and J 1 base, with 13 bases left between them. The CDR3 covers 14 residues. Germline loops: CDR1 GTSNPN, CDR2 SVGIG (reference sequence). CDR3 sequence reads: CAWRRADLSYEQYF. The CDR3 bases are TGTGCCTGGAGGCGAGCTGACCTATCCTACGAGCAGTACTTC.